This T cell receptor (beta chain) was sequenced in a study of T-cell memory formation after mild COVID-19. Via MiXCR, TCRdb re-called the 5' RACE reads, giving one row per CDR3 protein. The repertoire has approximately 100,000 distinct CDR3 sequences, around 10% of them found once; the top ten carry roughly two fifths. The CDR3 runs 14 residues. CDR1 is LGHNA and CDR2 is YSLEER in the germline V gene. V lost 3 bases to trimming and J lost 5 bases, with 13 bases between them. This clonotype was seen a few times. The rearrangement links TRBV4-3 to TRBJ1-1, with D perhaps TRBD1 (5 bases). The receptor was isolated from a man between 18 and 35 years old who had mild COVID-19 (a few samples of this study predate the infection). Cell type and time point are not known. Sample: PBMCs or a T cell subset sorted from them (not recorded which). The CDR3, as DNA: TGCGCCAGCAGCCAGATCCAGCAGGGTACTGAAGCTTTCTTT. Translation: CASSQIQQGTEAFF.